This T cell receptor (beta chain) appears in the sequencing data of a study of T cell responses to AZD1222 COVID-19 vaccine. Produced via immunoSEQ multiplex PCR; TCRdb's table is partial and in-frame only. Among 57,000 or so clones listed, over 75% were seen once. The V and J ends lost 3 bases and 3 bases respectively, with 11 bases between them. The length of the CDR3 is 14 residues. Germline V gives CDR1 KGHSH, CDR2 LQKENI. The study pooled second doses at about 4 or about 12 weeks. Regarding this clone: The antigen is not known.

Study results and caveats: Spike-specific TCR breadth and depth were elevated following two AZD1222 doses. Females made up more of the donors, who were largely white British, and clonal diversity may have come out too low. Only a handful of AZD1222 recipients, six or seven in all, had baseline seropositivity.

The source of this sequence is an adult who received the AZD1222 COVID-19 vaccine. The rearrangement uses TRBV18 and TRBJ2-5, with D tentatively TRBD1 (6 bases). The source material was peripheral blood, sampled 28 days after the second AZD1222 dose. The CDR3 spells CASSPLGTKETQYF. CDR3 DNA: TGTGCCAGCTCACCCCTAGGGACAAAAGAGACCCAGTACTTC.